Included here is one T cell receptor (beta chain) sequence, with context. Its antigen remains unidentified. Method: immunoSEQ multiplex PCR; TCRdb's copy keeps in-frame clones and lacks some. The repertoire has more than 110,000 clones, 90% to 95% of them found once; the top ten carry 3% to 4%. In germline, CDR1 is DFQATT, CDR2 SNEGSKA (reference sequence). V was clipped by 3 bases and J by 3 bases, with 9 bases between them. This CDR3 comprises 14 residues. This specimen comes from a study of T cell responses to AZD1222 COVID-19 vaccine. Second-dose timings of about 4 or about 12 weeks were pooled. Study observations and caveats: Reportedly, nearly half the spike-specific TCRs target unmutated variant regions.

The TCR was taken from an adult who received the AZD1222 COVID-19 vaccine. The sequences come from peripheral blood, collected 28 days after the second AZD1222 dose. The chain joins TRBV20-1 to TRBJ1-6; the D is unclear. CDR3 in DNA: TGCAGTGCTAGTGGGCCGAACTATAATTCACCCCTCCACTTT. Translation: CSASGPNYNSPLHF.